This T cell receptor (beta chain) was sequenced for a study of siplizumab effects on memory and regulatory T cells. Trimming removed 5 bases from V and 5 bases from J; junction bases left unmatched: 9. The CDR3 sequence is 16 residues long. The germline V gene has CDR1 MDHEN and CDR2 SYDVKM. Assay used: immunoSEQ multiplex PCR; TCRdb lists only in-frame clones, some missing. The data hold some 100,000 clones, with 90% to 95% observed a single time. This TCR was recovered from a human donor in good health. Sequenced: Tregs sorted from blood. The chain joins TRBV28 to TRBJ1-3, with 10 nucleotides matching TRBD1. CDR3 nucleotide sequence: TGTGCCAGCAGTAAGACAGGGGGCGTTTGGAGAAACACCATATATTTT. Its translation: CASSKTGGVWRNTIYF.